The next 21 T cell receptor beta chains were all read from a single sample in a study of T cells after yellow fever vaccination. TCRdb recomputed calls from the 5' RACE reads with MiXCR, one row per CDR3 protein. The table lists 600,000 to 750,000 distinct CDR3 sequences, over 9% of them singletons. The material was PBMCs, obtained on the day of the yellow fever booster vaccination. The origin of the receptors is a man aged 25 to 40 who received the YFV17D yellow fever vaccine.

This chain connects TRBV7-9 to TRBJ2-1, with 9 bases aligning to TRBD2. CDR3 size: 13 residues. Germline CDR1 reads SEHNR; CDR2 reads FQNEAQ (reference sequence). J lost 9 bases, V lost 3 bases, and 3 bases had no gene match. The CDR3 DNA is TGTGCCAGCAGCTTTAGCGGGAGATTTGAGCAGTTCTTC. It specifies CASSFSGRFEQFF.

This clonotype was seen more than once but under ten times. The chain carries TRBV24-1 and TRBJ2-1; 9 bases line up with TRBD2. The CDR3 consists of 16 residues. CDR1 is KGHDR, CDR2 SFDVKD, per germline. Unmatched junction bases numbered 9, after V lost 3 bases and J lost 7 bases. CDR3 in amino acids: CATSDHLAGKGNEQFF. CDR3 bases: TGTGCCACCAGTGATCACCTAGCGGGAAAGGGTAATGAGCAGTTCTTC.

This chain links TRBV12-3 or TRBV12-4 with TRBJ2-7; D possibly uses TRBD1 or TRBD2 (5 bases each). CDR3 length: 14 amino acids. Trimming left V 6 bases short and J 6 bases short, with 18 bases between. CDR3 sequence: CASSPRGGDSEQYF. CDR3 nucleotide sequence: TGTGCCAGCAGCCCTAGAGGAGGCGACAGCGAGCAGTACTTC.

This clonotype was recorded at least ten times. The CDR3 spells CASSFRGTGANPSSYNEQFF. In DNA, the CDR3 is TGTGCCAGCAGCTTTAGGGGGACTGGGGCCAACCCGAGCTCCTACAATGAGCAGTTCTTC. The chain couples TRBV11-2 to TRBJ2-1; D may match TRBD1 or TRBD2 (6 bases each). Looked up from germline, CDR1 is SGHAT and CDR2 is FQNNGV. Trimming removed 3 bases at V and 0 bases at J, with 24 bases between. The CDR3 spans 20 residues.

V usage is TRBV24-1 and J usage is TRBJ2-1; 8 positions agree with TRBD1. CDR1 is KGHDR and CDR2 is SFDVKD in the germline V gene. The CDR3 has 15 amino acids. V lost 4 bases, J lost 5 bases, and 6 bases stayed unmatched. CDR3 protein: CATSDLRTGHNEQFF. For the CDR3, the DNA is TGTGCCACCAGTGACCTGCGGACAGGGCACAATGAGCAGTTCTTC.

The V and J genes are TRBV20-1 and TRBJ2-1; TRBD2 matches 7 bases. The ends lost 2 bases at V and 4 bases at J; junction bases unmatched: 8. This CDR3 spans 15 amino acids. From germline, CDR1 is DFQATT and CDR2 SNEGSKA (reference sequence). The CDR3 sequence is CSARPPASGYNEQFF. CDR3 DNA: TGCAGTGCTAGACCCCCGGCTAGCGGATACAATGAGCAGTTCTTC.

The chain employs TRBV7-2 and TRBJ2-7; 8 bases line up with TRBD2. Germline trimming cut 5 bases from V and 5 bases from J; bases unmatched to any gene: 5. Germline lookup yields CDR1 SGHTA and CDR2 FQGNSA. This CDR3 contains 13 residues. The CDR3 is CASSVVAGNEQYF. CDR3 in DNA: TGTGCCAGCAGCGTAGTAGCGGGAAACGAGCAGTACTTC.

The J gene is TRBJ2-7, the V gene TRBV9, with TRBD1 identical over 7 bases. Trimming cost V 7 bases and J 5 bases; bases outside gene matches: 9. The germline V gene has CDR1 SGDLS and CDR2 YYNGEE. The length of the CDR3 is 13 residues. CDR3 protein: CASGEHRGDEQYF. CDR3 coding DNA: TGTGCCAGCGGCGAACACAGGGGCGACGAGCAGTACTTC.

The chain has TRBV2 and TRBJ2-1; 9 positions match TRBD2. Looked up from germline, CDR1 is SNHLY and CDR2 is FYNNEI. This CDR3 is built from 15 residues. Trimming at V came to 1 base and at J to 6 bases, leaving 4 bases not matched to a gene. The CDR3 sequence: CASSEVREGRNEQFF. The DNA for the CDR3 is TGTGCCAGCAGTGAAGTGCGGGAGGGCCGCAATGAGCAGTTCTTC.

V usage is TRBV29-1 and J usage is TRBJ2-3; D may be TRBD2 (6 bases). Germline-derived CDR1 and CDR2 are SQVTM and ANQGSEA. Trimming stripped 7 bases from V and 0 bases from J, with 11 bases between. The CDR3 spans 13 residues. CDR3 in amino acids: CSATSPSTDTQYF. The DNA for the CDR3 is TGCAGCGCTACTAGCCCTAGCACAGATACGCAGTATTTT.

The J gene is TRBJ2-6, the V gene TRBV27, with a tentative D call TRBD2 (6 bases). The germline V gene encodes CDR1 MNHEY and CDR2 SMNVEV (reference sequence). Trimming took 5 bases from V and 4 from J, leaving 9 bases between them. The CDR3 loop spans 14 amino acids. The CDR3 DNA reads TGTGCCAGCAGTCCGGCGGGAGGGGCCAACGTCCTGACTTTC. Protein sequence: CASSPAGGANVLTF. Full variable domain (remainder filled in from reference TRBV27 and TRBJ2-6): EAQVTQNPRYLITVTGKKLTVTCSQNMNHEYMSWYRQDPGLGLRQIYYSMNVEVTDKGDVPEGYKVSRKEKRNFPLILESPSPNQTSLYFCASSPAGGANVLTFGAGSRLTVL.

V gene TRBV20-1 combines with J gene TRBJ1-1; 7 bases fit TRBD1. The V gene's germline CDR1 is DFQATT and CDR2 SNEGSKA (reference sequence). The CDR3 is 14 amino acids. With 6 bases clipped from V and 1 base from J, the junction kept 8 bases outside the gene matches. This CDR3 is CSARQGGANTEAFF. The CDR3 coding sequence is TGCAGTGCCCGCCAAGGGGGCGCGAACACTGAAGCTTTCTTT.

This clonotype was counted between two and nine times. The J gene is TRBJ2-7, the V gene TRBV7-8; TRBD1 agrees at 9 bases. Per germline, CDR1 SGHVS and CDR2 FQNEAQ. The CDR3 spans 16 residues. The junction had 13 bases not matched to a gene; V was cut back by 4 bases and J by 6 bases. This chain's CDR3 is CASSWQGTGRGGEQYF. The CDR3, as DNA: TGTGCCAGCAGCTGGCAAGGGACAGGGAGAGGGGGCGAGCAGTACTTC.

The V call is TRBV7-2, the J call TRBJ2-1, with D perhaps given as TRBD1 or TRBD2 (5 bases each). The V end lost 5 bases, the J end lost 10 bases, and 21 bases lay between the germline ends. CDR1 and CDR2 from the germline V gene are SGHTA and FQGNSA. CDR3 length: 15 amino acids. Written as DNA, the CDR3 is TGTGCCAGCAGCCCTCCTAGAGGGGTAGGCGCGGAGCAGTTCTTC. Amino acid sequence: CASSPPRGVGAEQFF.

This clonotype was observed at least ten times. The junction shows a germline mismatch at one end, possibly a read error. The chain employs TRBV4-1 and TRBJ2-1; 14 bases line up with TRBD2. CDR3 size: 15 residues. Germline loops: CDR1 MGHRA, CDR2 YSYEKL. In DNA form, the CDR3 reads TGTGCCAGCAGCCAGGGACTAGCGGGAGTCAATGAGCAGTTCTTC. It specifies CASSQGLAGVNEQFF.

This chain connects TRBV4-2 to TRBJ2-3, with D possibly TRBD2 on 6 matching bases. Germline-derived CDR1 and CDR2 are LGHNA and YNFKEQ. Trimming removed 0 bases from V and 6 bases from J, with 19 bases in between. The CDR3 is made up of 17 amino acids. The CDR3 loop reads CASSQDLLRLGEDTQYF. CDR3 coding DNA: TGTGCCAGCAGCCAAGACCTTTTGAGACTAGGGGAGGATACGCAGTATTTT.

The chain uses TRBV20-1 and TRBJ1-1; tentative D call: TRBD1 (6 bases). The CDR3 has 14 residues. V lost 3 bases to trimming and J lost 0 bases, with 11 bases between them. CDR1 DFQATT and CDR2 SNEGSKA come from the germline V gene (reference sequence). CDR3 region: CSASRGGVNTEAFF. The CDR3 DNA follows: TGCAGTGCTAGTAGGGGGGGGGTGAACACTGAAGCTTTCTTT.

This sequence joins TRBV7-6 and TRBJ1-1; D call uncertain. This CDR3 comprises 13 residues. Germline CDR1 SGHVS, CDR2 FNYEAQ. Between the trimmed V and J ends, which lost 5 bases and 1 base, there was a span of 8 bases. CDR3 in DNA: TGTGCCAGCAGCACAGCACAGAACACTGAAGCTTTCTTT. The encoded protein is CASSTAQNTEAFF.

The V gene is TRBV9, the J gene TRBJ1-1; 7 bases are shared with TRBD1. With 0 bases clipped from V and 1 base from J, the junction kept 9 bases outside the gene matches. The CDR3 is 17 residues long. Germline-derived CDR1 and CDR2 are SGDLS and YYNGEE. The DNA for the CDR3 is TGTGCCAGCAGCGTAGGGGGTGGCCACAGGGGGAACACTGAAGCTTTCTTT. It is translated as CASSVGGGHRGNTEAFF. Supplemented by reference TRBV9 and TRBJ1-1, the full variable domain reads DSGVTQTPKHLITATGQRVTLRCSPRSGDLSVYWYQQSLDQGLQFLIQYYNGEERAKGNILERFSAQQFPDLHSELNLSSLELGDSALYFCASSVGGGHRGNTEAFFGQGTRLTVV.

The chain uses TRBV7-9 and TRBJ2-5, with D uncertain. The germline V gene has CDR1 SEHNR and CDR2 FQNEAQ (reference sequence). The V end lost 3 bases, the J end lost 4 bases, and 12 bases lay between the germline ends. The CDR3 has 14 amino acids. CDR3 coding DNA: TGTGCCAGCAGCTTGTGGGGAACTGGAGAGACCCAGTACTTC. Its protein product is CASSLWGTGETQYF.

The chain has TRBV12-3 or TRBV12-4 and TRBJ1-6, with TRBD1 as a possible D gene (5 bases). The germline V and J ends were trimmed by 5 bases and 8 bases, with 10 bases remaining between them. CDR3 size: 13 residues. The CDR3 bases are TGTGCCAGCAGTGCGTCCAGGGATTCACCCCTCCACTTT. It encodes CASSASRDSPLHF.